A selection of T cell receptor beta chains follows, all from one sample in a study of cytomegalovirus exposure and HLA in healthy donors. TCRdb's copy holds only in-frame clones and misses some; the assay was immunoSEQ multiplex PCR. Among 130,000 or so clones listed, just under 90% were seen once. The specimen was PBMCs. Every receptor here comes from a woman aged 25 to 39 in good health and CMV-seronegative. The CDR3 runs from the conserved cysteine through the conserved F or W. A D gene is named only where the DNA matches it firmly. Size is omitted from some rows. Given values are once, few, many or a class for expanded clones.

NA TRBJ1-1 NA TRBV9 CASSVGHVNTEAFF TGTGCCAGCAGCGTGGGACACGTGAACACTGAAGCTTTCTTT
NA TRBJ2-7 TRBD1 TRBV11-2 CASRGLRGLEQYF TGTGCCAGCAGGGGGTTAAGGGGGCTCGAGCAGTACTTC
NA TRBJ2-1 TRBD2 TRBV9 CASSVEAGSSYNEQFF TGTGCCAGCAGCGTAGAAGCGGGGAGCTCCTACAATGAGCAGTTCTTC
NA TRBJ2-7 NA TRBV30 CACSRVGYSYEQYF TGTGCCTGTTCGCGGGTCGGCTACTCCTACGAGCAGTACTTC
NA TRBJ1-6 NA TRBV15 CATSRDQVEGRPLHF TGTGCCACCAGCAGAGATCAGGTGGAGGGACGACCCCTCCACTTT
NA TRBJ2-3 TRBD2 TRBV28 CASSSPAGVEDTQYF TGTGCCAGCAGTTCCCCAGCGGGAGTTGAAGATACGCAGTATTTT
NA TRBJ2-3 TRBD2 TRBV5-1 CASTQSGGGTDTQYF TGCGCCAGCACCCAGAGCGGGGGTGGCACAGATACGCAGTATTTT
NA TRBJ2-2 TRBD2 TRBV2 CASSSERGVSRGVNF TGTGCCAGCAGCTCTGAGCGGGGAGTCTCGCGCGGGGTTAATTTT
NA TRBJ2-2 TRBD2 TRBV18 CASSSLRGGTDGELFF TGTGCCAGCTCGTCCCTGCGCGGGGGGACCGACGGGGAGCTGTTTTTT
NA TRBJ2-1 TRBD2 TRBV18 CASSPGLEAYNEQFF TGTGCCAGCTCCCCGGGACTAGAGGCCTACAATGAGCAGTTCTTC
NA TRBJ1-4 TRBD1 TRBV19 CASSYGTVINEKLFF TGTGCCAGTAGTTACGGGACAGTAATCAATGAAAAACTGTTTTTT
NA TRBJ2-7 TRBD1 TRBV28 CASSLLGQAISPYEQYF TGTGCCAGCAGTTTATTGGGACAGGCCATATCTCCCTACGAGCAGTACTTC
NA TRBJ1-2 NA TRBV9 CASSVAVTASDGYTF TGTGCCAGCAGCGTAGCGGTGACAGCGTCAGATGGCTACACCTTC
NA TRBJ2-1 TRBD2 TRBV2 CASSGYSGGAVSTYNEQFF TGTGCCAGCAGTGGCTATAGCGGGGGGGCCGTATCGACCTACAATGAGCAGTTCTTC
NA TRBJ2-3 TRBD2 TRBV15 CATSTEGLAGGTDTQYF TGTGCCACCAGCACTGAGGGTCTAGCGGGGGGCACAGATACGCAGTATTTT
once TRBJ2-7 NA TRBV7-3 CASSLTPLSHEQYF TGTGCCAGCAGCTTAACACCACTGAGCCACGAGCAGTACTTC
once TRBJ1-1 NA TRBV29-1 CSAMEGNTEAFF TGCAGCGCGATGGAGGGTAACACTGAAGCTTTCTTT
NA TRBJ1-1 NA TRBV18 CASSPQQGRNTEAFF TGTGCCAGCTCACCGCAACAGGGACGGAACACTGAAGCTTTCTTT
NA TRBJ2-7 NA TRBV4-1 CASSLLHSYEQYF TGCGCCAGCAGCCTATTACACTCCTACGAGCAGTACTTC
NA TRBJ1-1 TRBD1 TRBV4-1 CASRGQLKNTEAFF TGCGCCAGCCGGGGACAGTTAAAGAACACTGAAGCTTTCTTT
NA TRBJ1-4 NA TRBV28 CASHSGQYNEKLFF TGTGCCAGCCACTCCGGACAGTATAATGAAAAACTGTTTTTT
NA TRBJ2-7 TRBD2 TRBV7-2 CASSLASGGPYEQYF TGTGCCAGCAGCTTAGCTAGCGGGGGGCCCTACGAGCAGTACTTC
NA TRBJ2-2 NA TRBV13 CASSLWGLATGELFF TGTGCCAGCAGCTTGTGGGGTTTAGCGACCGGGGAGCTGTTTTTT
NA TRBJ2-6 TRBD1 TRBV5-1 CASTYRGQAFSGANVLTF TGCGCCAGCACATACCGGGGACAGGCTTTCTCTGGGGCCAACGTCCTGACTTTC
NA TRBJ2-7 TRBD2 TRBV6-5 CASRTSGARYEQYF TGTGCCAGTAGAACTAGCGGAGCCCGCTACGAGCAGTACTTC
NA TRBJ2-1 TRBD1 TRBV7-9 CASSLGQGPSNEQFF TGTGCCAGCAGCTTGGGACAGGGCCCCTCCAATGAGCAGTTCTTC
NA TRBJ2-2 NA TRBV7-3 CASSLHGLTMNTGELFF TGTGCCAGCAGCTTACACGGACTCACGATGAACACCGGGGAGCTGTTTTTT
NA TRBJ2-5 TRBD1 TRBV27 CASSLRRGETQYF TGTGCCAGCAGTTTGCGCAGGGGGGAGACCCAGTACTTC
NA TRBJ2-7 TRBD1 TRBV6-5 CASSYGPQGSMYEQYF TGTGCCAGCAGTTACGGACCACAGGGGAGTATGTACGAGCAGTACTTC
NA TRBJ1-6 NA TRBV2 CASSVQDTYNSPLHF TGTGCCAGCAGTGTACAGGATACCTATAATTCACCCCTCCACTTT
NA TRBJ1-2 TRBD1 TRBV5-1 CASSVDRGDYGYTF TGCGCCAGCAGCGTAGACAGGGGTGATTATGGCTACACCTTC
few TRBJ1-6 NA TRBV7-8 CASSLVPGGWNSPLHF TGTGCCAGCAGCCTAGTACCGGGAGGTTGGAATTCACCCCTCCACTTT
NA TRBJ2-7 NA TRBV5-4 CASSLGGHEQYF TGTGCCAGCAGCTTGGGTGGGCACGAGCAGTACTTC
NA TRBJ1-2 TRBD1 TRBV2 CASKLRGTGGYGYTF TGTGCCAGCAAGCTTAGGGGGACAGGAGGCTATGGCTACACCTTC
NA TRBJ2-7 NA TRBV4-3 CASSQDWAVGYEQYF TGCGCCAGCAGCCAAGATTGGGCAGTAGGCTACGAGCAGTACTTC
NA TRBJ2-2 TRBD1 TRBV15 CATSRGPKQGANTGELFF TGTGCCACCAGCAGGGGACCTAAACAGGGGGCGAACACCGGGGAGCTGTTTTTT
NA TRBJ1-2 NA TRBV6-5 CATRGEGDNYGYTF TGTGCCACCCGTGGGGAGGGCGATAACTATGGCTACACCTTC
NA TRBJ1-1 NA TRBV29-1 CSVQGYTEAFF TGCAGCGTCCAGGGGTACACTGAAGCTTTCTTT
NA TRBJ1-2 NA TRBV19 CASSVQGDGYTF TGTGCCAGTAGTGTGCAGGGCGATGGCTACACCTTC
NA TRBJ1-2 TRBD1 TRBV6-6 CASSYLDRDPNYGYTF TGTGCCAGCAGTTACCTTGACAGGGATCCTAACTATGGCTACACCTTC
NA TRBJ2-5 NA TRBV1 CTSSLSRQAQETQYF TGCACCAGCAGCCTGAGCCGACAGGCCCAAGAGACCCAGTACTTC
NA TRBJ2-7 TRBD2 TRBV27 CASSLYLAAYYEQYF TGTGCCAGCAGTTTATACCTAGCGGCCTACTACGAGCAGTACTTC
NA TRBJ1-2 NA TRBV5-6 CASSKVSAGYTF TGTGCCAGCAGCAAAGTAAGCGCTGGCTACACCTTC
NA TRBJ2-5 TRBD2 TRBV2 CASSPGDVSGRGETQYF TGTGCCAGCAGTCCTGGGGACGTCTCAGGGCGGGGGGAGACCCAGTACTTC
NA TRBJ2-5 TRBD2 TRBV25-1 CASRERVAGKEETQYF TGTGCCAGCAGGGAGCGGGTAGCGGGAAAGGAAGAGACCCAGTACTTC
few TRBJ1-1 NA TRBV29-1 CSVVKQMNTEAFF TGCAGCGTTGTAAAACAGATGAACACTGAAGCTTTCTTT
NA TRBJ1-4 TRBD1 TRBV19 CACRGTGVEKLFF TGTGCCTGCCGTGGGACAGGGGTCGAAAAACTGTTTTTT
NA TRBJ2-3 TRBD2 TRBV7-2 CASSPLAADTQYF TGTGCCAGCAGCCCGCTAGCGGCAGATACGCAGTATTTT
NA TRBJ1-3 NA TRBV5-4 CASSPGQGDTIYF TGTGCCAGCAGCCCCGGGCAAGGGGACACCATATATTTT
NA TRBJ1-2 NA TRBV5-4 CASRARDYGYTF TGTGCCAGCAGGGCCAGGGACTATGGCTACACCTTC
NA TRBJ1-1 NA TRBV30 CAWKSRGNTEAFF TGTGCCTGGAAGAGTCGGGGGAACACTGAAGCTTTCTTT
NA TRBJ1-1 TRBD1 TRBV6-5 CASSYSLTGSVGAFF TGTGCCAGCAGTTACTCGTTGACAGGGAGTGTGGGAGCTTTCTTT
few TRBJ2-1 TRBD2 TRBV4-3 CASSQERTSSLKQFF TGCGCCAGCAGCCAAGAAAGGACTAGCAGTCTCAAGCAGTTCTTC
few TRBJ2-7 NA TRBV4-3 CASSQGFATSYEQYF TGCGCCAGCAGCCAAGGATTCGCCACTTCCTACGAGCAGTACTTC
once TRBJ1-2 TRBD1 TRBV9 CASSAAPGQSSSNYGYTF TGTGCCAGCAGCGCAGCCCCGGGACAGAGTTCTTCAAACTATGGCTACACCTTC
NA TRBJ2-5 TRBD2 TRBV18 CASSPSGGQETQYF TGTGCCAGCTCACCTTCGGGGGGACAAGAGACCCAGTACTTC
NA TRBJ1-1 TRBD1 TRBV6-6 CASRGDRDGRSTEAFF TGTGCCAGCAGAGGTGACAGGGACGGTAGAAGCACTGAAGCTTTCTTT
NA TRBJ2-3 TRBD2 TRBV27 CASRRAGGGTDTQYF TGTGCCAGCAGGCGAGCGGGAGGCGGCACAGATACGCAGTATTTT
NA TRBJ1-2 NA TRBV7-2 CASSFIMRGTYTF TGTGCCAGCAGCTTTATAATGCGGGGGACCTACACCTTC